The entry that follows covers one TCR beta chain sequence. This specimen includes other DNA sequences encoding the same CDR3. Living in under 30 US areas, the participants were between roughly 18 and 89 years of age. Here immunoSEQ multiplex PCR was the method, and the copy in TCRdb shows in-frame clones only, minus some. The sample consists of 200,000 to 250,000 clones, approximately 80% of them appearing once. This sample was taken from a study of blood T cell repertoires in COVID-19. The germline V and J ends were trimmed by 3 bases and 4 bases, with 3 bases remaining between them. This CDR3 contains 11 residues.

This chain links TRBV12-3 or TRBV12-4 with TRBJ1-1; D remains unclear. Sequenced input: PBMCs or T cells enriched from blood (not recorded which). This TCR derives from a man aged 30-40 years with acute COVID-19. CDR3 residues: CASSFRTEAFF. DNA for the CDR3: TGTGCCAGCAGTTTCCGCACTGAAGCTTTCTTT.